This TCR beta chain was observed in a study of blood T cell repertoires in COVID-19. V shed 1 base, J shed 7 bases, and the junction held 7 bases outside the gene matches. The CDR3 has 16 amino acids. The V gene's germline CDR1 is KGHSH and CDR2 LQKENI. The data were produced by immunoSEQ multiplex PCR, yet TCRdb's version contains in-frame clones alone and is incomplete. The table lists 350,000 or so clones, over 75% of them singletons. Study members were between about 18 and 100 years old and lived in 24 US regions. Participant-reported clinical history was the basis for cohort assignment. Recovery meant two consecutive negative NP/OP PCR tests, professional clearance, or resolved symptoms.

The gene calls are TRBV18 and TRBJ2-1; 10 bases are shared with TRBD1. The sample consisted of PBMCs or T cells enriched from blood (not recorded which). The clonotype comes from a woman in her twenties or thirties who had recovered from COVID-19. The CDR3 DNA reads TGTGCCAGCTCACCACTGGGGACAGGGGCTGGAAATGAGCAGTTCTTC. Amino acid sequence: CASSPLGTGAGNEQFF.